The 29 T cell receptor beta chains in this list originate from one sample, sequenced in a study of blood T cell repertoires in COVID-19. The repertoire was sequenced with immunoSEQ multiplex PCR; TCRdb's copy has only in-frame clones and lacks some. The profile covers around 140,000 clones, with approximately 84% appearing a single time and more than 2% taken by the ten largest. Sequencing input: peripheral blood. The receptors shown here come from a human donor with acute or convalescent COVID-19. The donor label of this sample is uncertain.

This clone came up once. This rearrangement joins TRBV29-1 to TRBJ2-3; maybe TRBD2 (6 bases). Germline V gene lookup returns CDR1 SQVTM and CDR2 ANQGSEA. V gave up 6 bases and J gave up 6 bases, with 13 bases separating them. The CDR3 contains 12 residues. CDR3 in amino acids: CSVAPSADTQYF. In DNA, the CDR3 is TGCAGCGTGGCCCCTAGCGCCGATACGCAGTATTTT.

J is TRBJ1-2 and V is TRBV19; D perhaps matches TRBD1 (6 bases). CDR3 length: 14 amino acids. Trimming pared 6 bases from V and 6 bases from J, leaving 17 bases between. Germline values: CDR1 LNHDA, CDR2 SQIVND (reference sequence). CDR3: CASSLGGGADGYTF. In DNA, the CDR3 is TGTGCCAGTAGCCTAGGTGGGGGGGCAGATGGCTACACCTTC. Together with reference TRBV19 and TRBJ1-2, the CDR3 gives the full variable domain: DGGITQSPKYLFRKEGQNVTLSCEQNLNHDAMYWYRQDPGQGLRLIYYSQIVNDFQKGDIAEGYSVSREKKESFPLTVTSAQKNPTAFYLCASSLGGGADGYTFGSGTRLTVV.

The rearrangement links TRBV18 to TRBJ1-3, with D unclear. This CDR3 region has 17 residues. The V and J ends lost 2 bases and 0 bases respectively, with 14 bases between them. Germline values: CDR1 KGHSH, CDR2 LQKENI. CDR3 loop: CASSPRSGVHSGNTIYF. For the CDR3, the DNA is TGTGCCAGCTCACCAAGGAGCGGGGTGCACTCTGGAAACACCATATATTTT.

The chain couples TRBV4-2 to TRBJ2-3, with 10 nucleotides matching TRBD2. Germline V gives CDR1 LGHNA, CDR2 YNFKEQ. The CDR3 is made up of 18 amino acids. V trimming: 1 base; J trimming: 6 bases; junction bases outside the gene matches: 13. The CDR3: CASSQGSSGRSGSDTQYF. The CDR3 DNA follows: TGTGCCAGCAGCCAAGGTTCTAGCGGGAGATCAGGTTCGGATACGCAGTATTTT.

This chain joins TRBV2 and TRBJ1-4; D unresolved. This CDR3 has 13 residues. Trimming pared 5 bases from V and 3 bases from J, leaving 7 bases between. CDR1 is SNHLY and CDR2 is FYNNEI in the germline V gene. As DNA, the CDR3 is TGTGCCAGCAGTCCGAACTCTAATGAAAAACTGTTTTTT. Protein product: CASSPNSNEKLFF.

The CDR3 sequence: CASSLRQSDNEQFF. CDR3 DNA sequence: TGTGCCAGCAGCCTAAGACAGAGCGATAATGAGCAGTTCTTC. V is TRBV7-3 and J is TRBJ2-1, with D perhaps TRBD1 (5 bases). The CDR3 runs 14 residues. V was cut by 5 bases and J by 7 bases, with 15 bases left in between. The germline CDR1 and CDR2 sequences are SGHTA and FQGTGA.

The chain carries TRBV7-9 and TRBJ2-7, with D unresolved. Germline V gene sequence: CDR1 SEHNR, CDR2 FQNEAQ (reference sequence). This CDR3 is built from 14 residues. Trimming removed 5 bases at V and 4 bases at J, with 15 bases between. CDR3 DNA: TGTGCCAGCAGCCCCCGCCTTACGGTATACGAGCAGTACTTC. It specifies CASSPRLTVYEQYF. The entire variable domain, with the rest obtained from reference TRBV7-9 and TRBJ2-7, is as follows: DTGVSQNPRHKITKRGQNVTFRCDPISEHNRLYWYRQTLGQGPEFLTYFQNEAQLEKSRLLSDRFSAERPKGSFSTLEIQRTEQGDSAMYLCASSPRLTVYEQYFGPGTRLTVT.

This chain connects TRBV3-1 (or the pseudogene TRBV3-2) to TRBJ2-5, with D uncertain. The V gene's germline CDR1 is LGHDT and CDR2 YNNKEL (reference sequence). Trimming took 2 bases from V and 0 from J, leaving 4 bases between them. This CDR3 is built from 13 residues. The CDR3 region has the DNA TGTGCCAGCAGCCAACGGGACCAAGAGACCCAGTACTTC. As protein: CASSQRDQETQYF.

This clone was detected only a few times. This chain links TRBV19 with TRBJ1-5, with a weak D call TRBD1 (5 bases). Germline CDR1 is LNHDA and CDR2 is SQIVND (reference sequence). The germline V and J ends were trimmed by 8 bases and 2 bases, with 13 bases remaining between them. The CDR3 length is 14 residues. The CDR3 region has the DNA TGTGCCAGTTGGGAGGGGCGTGGCAATCAGCCCCAGCATTTT. Its protein product is CASWEGRGNQPQHF.

The V gene is TRBV29-1, the J gene TRBJ1-1, with D tentatively TRBD1 (6 bases). There are 13 residues in the CDR3. The V gene's germline CDR1 is SQVTM and CDR2 ANQGSEA. Deletions cut 8 bases from V and 1 base from J, with 14 bases between. The CDR3 bases are TGCAGCCCCTTGGACAGAACGAACACTGAAGCTTTCTTT. It specifies CSPLDRTNTEAFF.

This clone has more than one count but fewer than ten. The chain combines TRBV19 with TRBJ2-2; D might be TRBD1 (5 bases). V was clipped by 6 bases and J by 8 bases, with 16 bases between them. CDR1 and CDR2 from the germline V gene are LNHDA and SQIVND (reference sequence). There are 14 residues in the CDR3. CDR3 nucleotides: TGTGCCAGTAGACCCCTGGCGACAGCAGGGGAGCTGTTTTTT. Translated, it gives CASRPLATAGELFF.

The chain recombines TRBV4-3 with TRBJ1-5; D is unclear. Trimming took 0 bases from V and 1 from J, leaving 13 bases between them. The CDR3 totals 17 residues. Germline assignment: CDR1 LGHNA and CDR2 YSLEER. DNA for the CDR3: TGCGCCAGCAGCCAAGAAGAAAGGGAGAAAAGCAATCAGCCCCAGCATTTT. It specifies CASSQEEREKSNQPQHF.

The chain is built from TRBV14 and TRBJ1-4; a weak D match, TRBD1 (5 bases). Between the trimmed V and J ends, which lost 3 bases and 12 bases, there was a span of 17 bases. This CDR3 has 14 residues. Looked up from germline, CDR1 is SGHDN and CDR2 is FVKESK. The CDR3: CASSQAGVALELFF. CDR3 nucleotides: TGTGCCAGCAGCCAGGCGGGGGTTGCGCTGGAACTGTTTTTT.

This chain connects TRBV7-8 to TRBJ1-5; D not certain. The germline V gene has CDR1 SGHVS and CDR2 FQNEAQ. This CDR3 contains 13 residues. Trimming took off 6 bases at V and 4 bases at J, with 10 bases between the two ends. CDR3 in amino acids: CASSKGGNQPQHF. The CDR3 nucleotides are TGTGCCAGCAGTAAGGGAGGGAATCAGCCCCAGCATTTT.

This rearrangement joins TRBV10-3 to TRBJ1-1, with a weak D call TRBD1 (6 bases). The V gene lost 11 bases and the J gene lost 3 bases, with 16 bases spanning the gap. CDR1 is ENHRY and CDR2 is SYGVKD in the germline V gene. The length of the CDR3 is 13 residues. DNA for the CDR3: TGTGCCGTCGAACAGGGTGGCGACACTGAAGCTTTCTTT. Translation gives CAVEQGGDTEAFF.

The chain links TRBV9 to TRBJ1-4, with no clear D. There are 13 residues in the CDR3. The germline CDR1 and CDR2 sequences are SGDLS and YYNGEE. V lost 0 bases, J lost 8 bases, and 8 bases lay in between. The chain's CDR3 is CASSVDIGEKLFF. The DNA of the CDR3 is TGTGCCAGCAGCGTAGATATCGGGGAAAAACTGTTTTTT.

J is TRBJ1-1 and V is TRBV7-2; D is perhaps TRBD1 (5 bases). This CDR3 contains 15 residues. CDR1 is SGHTA, CDR2 FQGNSA, per germline. V was cut by 0 bases and J by 4 bases, with 12 bases left in between. This CDR3 reads CASSLAGGGGTEAFF. CDR3 in DNA: TGTGCCAGCAGCTTAGCCGGCGGGGGGGGCACTGAAGCTTTCTTT.

The chain uses TRBV28 and TRBJ2-6; tentatively, D is TRBD1 (6 bases). V was cut by 3 bases and J by 0 bases, with 15 bases left in between. The germline CDR1 and CDR2 sequences are MDHEN and SYDVKM. CDR3 length equals 18 residues. The CDR3: CASSFVDRFRSGANVLTF. The DNA of the CDR3 is TGTGCCAGCAGTTTTGTCGACAGGTTCCGCTCTGGGGCCAACGTCCTGACTTTC. Filled out from reference TRBV28 and TRBJ2-6, the complete variable domain reads DVKVTQSSRYLVKRTGEKVFLECVQDMDHENMFWYRQDPGLGLRLIYFSYDVKMKEKGDIPEGYSVSREKKERFSLILESASTNQTSMYLCASSFVDRFRSGANVLTFGAGSRLTVL.

The V and J genes are TRBV7-8 and TRBJ1-5, with TRBD1 matching 8 bases. This CDR3 spans 16 amino acids. V lost 5 bases, J lost 2 bases, and 8 bases stayed unmatched. Germline assignment: CDR1 SGHVS and CDR2 FQNEAQ. CDR3 nucleotide sequence: TGTGCCAGCAGCCCAGGGGGCGATTTGGGCAATCAGCCCCAGCATTTT. It translates to CASSPGGDLGNQPQHF.

This clone has only a few counts. The chain combines TRBV28 with TRBJ1-1; the D gene is possibly TRBD1 (6 bases). The CDR3 sequence is 14 residues long. V lost 9 bases, J lost 0 bases, and 14 bases lay in between. From germline, CDR1 is MDHEN and CDR2 SYDVKM. The CDR3 bases are TGTGCCAGTCGGACAGAGTTATTGAACACTGAAGCTTTCTTT. It translates to CASRTELLNTEAFF.

The chain joins TRBV28 to TRBJ2-5; possibly TRBD1 for D (5 bases). This CDR3 contains 13 residues. CDR1 is MDHEN and CDR2 is SYDVKM in the germline V gene. V lost 3 bases and J 7 bases, leaving 12 bases between the germline ends. The CDR3 reads CASSFLQRGTQYF. The CDR3 nucleotides read TGTGCCAGCAGTTTCTTACAAAGGGGGACCCAGTACTTC.

The chain employs TRBV6-5 and TRBJ1-4; 8 bases are shared with TRBD1. Trimming at V came to 0 bases and at J to 8 bases, leaving 2 bases not matched to a gene. The CDR3 has 14 residues. From germline, CDR1 is MNHEY and CDR2 SVGAGI. CDR3 sequence (DNA): TGTGCCAGCAGTTACTCGGCAGGGGGCGAAAAACTGTTTTTT. This translates into CASSYSAGGEKLFF.

This clone was seen a handful of times. V usage is TRBV19 and J usage is TRBJ2-3; 12 positions match TRBD1. Unmatched junction bases numbered 11, after V lost 5 bases and J lost 5 bases. This CDR3 is 17 amino acids long. Germline V lookup: CDR1 LNHDA, CDR2 SQIVND (reference sequence). For the CDR3, the DNA is TGTGCCAGTAGTCTCAAGGGACAGGGGGCGCGGGTAGATACGCAGTATTTT. It translates to CASSLKGQGARVDTQYF.

The chain couples TRBV2 to TRBJ2-7; 8 positions match TRBD2. The CDR3 contains 14 residues. CDR1 SNHLY and CDR2 FYNNEI come from the germline V gene. V was clipped by 6 bases and J by 0 bases; unmatched bases: 4. The CDR3 region has the DNA TGTGCCAGCAGCCAAAGCGGGAGCTCCTACGAGCAGTACGTC. Amino acids: CASSQSGSSYEQYV.

The chain combines TRBV9 with TRBJ1-5; 11 positions agree with TRBD1. CDR1 and CDR2 (germline): SGDLS, YYNGEE. J was trimmed by 6 bases and V by 0 bases; bases with no gene match: 2. The CDR3 has 15 residues. CDR3: CASSVEGQGGQPQHF. In nucleotides, the CDR3 is TGTGCCAGCAGCGTAGAGGGACAGGGGGGTCAGCCCCAGCATTTT.

This clone was observed once. This chain joins TRBV5-6 and TRBJ2-7; D call uncertain. Trimming took off 0 bases at V and 5 bases at J, with 18 bases between the two ends. Germline values: CDR1 SGHDT, CDR2 YYEEEE. CDR3 length: 16 amino acids. Written as DNA, the CDR3 is TGTGCCAGCAGCTTGGGGATGGAGTCCGTTCCTGACGAGCAGTACTTC. Amino acids: CASSLGMESVPDEQYF.

The J gene is TRBJ1-5, the V gene TRBV13, with D tentatively TRBD1 (6 bases). The germline V and J ends were trimmed by 0 bases and 4 bases, with 10 bases remaining between them. Germline-derived CDR1 and CDR2 are PRHDT and FYEKMQ (reference sequence). This CDR3 region has 15 residues. CDR3 region: CASSLGQGRNQPQHF. The CDR3 DNA is TGTGCCAGCAGCTTAGGACAGGGTAGAAATCAGCCCCAGCATTTT.

The chain is built from TRBV29-1 and TRBJ2-3; 13 bases agree with TRBD2. V lost 5 bases, J lost 0 bases, and 8 bases stayed unmatched. This CDR3 is 17 amino acids long. Per the germline V gene, CDR1 is SQVTM and CDR2 is ANQGSEA. The CDR3, as DNA: TGCAGCGTTCATCCCGGGACTAGCGGGACTAGCACAGATACGCAGTATTTT. Translation gives CSVHPGTSGTSTDTQYF.

V is TRBV30 and J is TRBJ2-1, with 10 positions matching TRBD2. The J segment lost 9 bases and the V segment lost 3 bases, leaving 8 bases of the junction unmatched. Looked up from germline, CDR1 is GTSNPN and CDR2 is SVGIG (reference sequence). The CDR3 sequence is 14 residues long. CDR3 sequence: CAWRGLAGDGEQFF. The CDR3 region has the DNA TGTGCCTGGAGGGGGCTAGCGGGAGACGGTGAGCAGTTCTTC.